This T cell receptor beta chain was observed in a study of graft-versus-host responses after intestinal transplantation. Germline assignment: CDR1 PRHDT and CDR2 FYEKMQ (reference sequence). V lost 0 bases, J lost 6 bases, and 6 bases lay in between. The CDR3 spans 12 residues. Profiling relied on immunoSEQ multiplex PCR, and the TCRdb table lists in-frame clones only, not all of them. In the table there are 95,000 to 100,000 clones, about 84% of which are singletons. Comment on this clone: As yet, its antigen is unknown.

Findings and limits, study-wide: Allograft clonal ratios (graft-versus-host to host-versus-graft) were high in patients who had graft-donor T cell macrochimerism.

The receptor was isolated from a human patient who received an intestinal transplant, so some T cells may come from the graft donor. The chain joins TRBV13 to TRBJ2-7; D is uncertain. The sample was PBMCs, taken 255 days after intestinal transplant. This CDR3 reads CASSLGGIEQYF. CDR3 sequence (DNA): TGTGCCAGCAGCTTAGGTGGGATCGAGCAGTACTTC. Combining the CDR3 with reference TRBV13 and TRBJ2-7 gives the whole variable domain AAGVIQSPRHLIKEKRETATLKCYPIPRHDTVYWYQQGPGQDPQFLISFYEKMQSDKGSIPDRFSAQQFSDYHSELNMSSLELGDSALYFCASSLGGIEQYFGPGTRLTVT.